The clone carrying this T cell receptor beta chain came up many times. Its matching antigen is unknown. Germline CDR1 reads SGHTA; CDR2 reads FQGNSA. V was clipped by 3 bases and J by 1 base, with 15 bases between them. The CDR3 runs 16 residues. The sample comes from a study of regulatory T cells in long-lasting Graves disease. Study results and limitations: Persistent disease favored TRBV28, TRBJ1-2 and TRBJ2-5. Newly diagnosed patients shared 966 public clonotypes; persistent patients shared about 2,700.

Noted time point: persistent/refractory GD, antithyroid drugs over 5 years with positive TRAb. Construction of the TCR library relied on RNA isolated from PBMCs. Arm-PCR of CDR3 regions and iRepertoire HTBI primers were the basis on which TCR beta libraries were built. Per the original methods: Across all samples, 62 TRBV segments and 11 to 15 TRBJ segments were identified. TCRdb redid the calling of the multiplex PCR reads with MiXCR, one entry per CDR3 protein. The V and J calls come from TCRdb's annotation, not from the publication. Of about 470,000 distinct CDR3 sequences listed, roughly 21% are singletons.

This clonotype was obtained from a female donor with Graves disease. The starting material was peripheral blood mononuclear cells (PBMCs), obtained when the disease was refractory, from a patient treated with antithyroid drugs. The chain carries TRBV7-2 and TRBJ2-5, with D possibly TRBD2 on 5 matching bases. The CDR3 reads CASSLRGLTLQETQYF. CDR3 coding DNA: TGTGCCAGCAGCTTGAGAGGGCTTACCCTCCAAGAGACCCAGTACTTC.